The present entry profiles one TCR beta chain with its context. This record belongs to a study of blood T cell repertoires in COVID-19. On the study more broadly: From the United States, Italy and Spain came samples of acute and convalescent COVID-19. The analysed material was cDNA or gDNA that came from T cells, B-cell-depleted T cells, or PBMCs.

Per germline, CDR1 MDHEN and CDR2 SYDVKM. This CDR3 region has 14 residues. The V gene end was trimmed by 4 bases and the J gene end by 8 bases; junction bases not matched to a gene: 9. The authors' processing: For nucleated cells, counts were estimated from reference gene primer amplification. TCRdb keeps only in-frame clones here, not all; method: immunoSEQ multiplex PCR. The DNA gave D and trimming, while V, J and clone size come from that table. The sample contains a few hundred thousand clones, about 85% of which appear only once. Seattle patient enrollment occurred during active infection, with longitudinal follow-up thereafter.

The sample consisted of peripheral blood. This clonotype was sampled from a human donor with COVID-19, enrolled during active disease. The donor label of this sample is uncertain. The genes are TRBV28 and TRBJ1-2, with TRBD1 identical over 8 bases. CDR3 in amino acids: CASSSGQGWVGYTF. CDR3 DNA sequence: TGTGCCAGCAGTTCCGGACAGGGATGGGTCGGCTACACCTTC.